This TCR beta chain was sequenced in a study of blood T cell repertoires in COVID-19. Study-level background: Nucleic acid was either cDNA or gDNA, and it came from T cells, B-cell-depleted T cells, or PBMCs.

Germline assignment: CDR1 LNHDA and CDR2 SQIVND (reference sequence). This CDR3 contains 15 residues. Trimming at V came to 5 bases and at J to 1 base, leaving 7 bases not matched to a gene. Clones were read by immunoSEQ multiplex PCR, and TCRdb kept only the in-frame ones, dropping some. Of 250,000 or so clones in the sample, 85% to 90% were seen once. The rearrangement joins TRBV19 to TRBJ1-1, with 7 bases fitting TRBD1. The origin of this receptor is a man aged 35 to 55 who had recovered from COVID-19. The sequencing sample was made of PBMCs or T cells enriched from blood (not recorded which). Here the CDR3 DNA reads TGTGCCAGTAGTCCCTCGGACAGGAGGAACACTGAAGCTTTCTTT. This encodes CASSPSDRRNTEAFF.